This T cell receptor (beta chain) was sequenced during a study of T cells expressing NK-cell markers. Whole-study results and caveats: In a few donors, dominant clonotypes made up about 28.3-65% of CD3+CD56-NKG2C+ cells.

TCRdb re-called the 5' RACE reads and gives one entry per CDR3 protein, without DNA. Seen in this sample are hundreds of thousands of distinct CDR3 sequences; the ten most common clones hold about 4%. In regard to this clonotype: Its target is unknown.

The CDR3 length is 16 residues. The sample consisted of blood T cells: a sorted CD56 or NKG2C T cell subset, CD4+ or CD8+ T cells, or bulk PBMC T cells (not recorded which). The sequence came from a woman between 18 and 70 years old in good health. The J gene is TRBJ2-3, the V gene TRBV12-3 or TRBV12-4; TCRdb indicates TRBD2, and absent DNA this call remains unverified. The CDR3 here is CASSSTTSGRANTQYF.